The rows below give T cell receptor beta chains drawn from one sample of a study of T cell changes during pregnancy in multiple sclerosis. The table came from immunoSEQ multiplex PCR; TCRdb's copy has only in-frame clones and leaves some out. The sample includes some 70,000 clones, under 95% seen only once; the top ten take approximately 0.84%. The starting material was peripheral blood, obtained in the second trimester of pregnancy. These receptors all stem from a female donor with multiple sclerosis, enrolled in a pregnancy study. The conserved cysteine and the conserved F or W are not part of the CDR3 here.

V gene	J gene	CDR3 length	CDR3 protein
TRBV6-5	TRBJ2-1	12	ASSYRVSYNEQF
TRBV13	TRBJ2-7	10	ASSLGRGEQY
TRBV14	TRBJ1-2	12	ASSLGQGARGYT
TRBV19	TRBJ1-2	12	ASSTHRGSAGYT
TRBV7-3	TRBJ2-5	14	ASSPAAGLGEETQY
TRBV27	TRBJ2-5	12	ASRSGTVQETQY
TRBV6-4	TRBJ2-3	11	ASSDSDRDTQY
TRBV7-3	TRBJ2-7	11	ASSYRQSYEQY
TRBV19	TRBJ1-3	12	ASSFRGSGNTIY
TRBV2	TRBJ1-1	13	ASREGTLGGTEAF